Listed below are T cell receptor beta chains from one sample, sequenced in a study of T cell responses to AZD1222 COVID-19 vaccine. Sequenced by immunoSEQ multiplex PCR; TCRdb stores in-frame clones only, minus some. The sample has under 170,000 clones, around 95% seen once. The material was peripheral blood, obtained on day 0 of AZD1222 vaccination. The receptors here all came from an adult in good health. CDR3s include the opening cysteine and the closing phenylalanine or tryptophan. The order of the fields is V gene, D gene, J gene, clone size, CDR3 protein, CDR3 DNA. D genes are given only for firm matches. Size is stated for part of the rows, as once, few or many counts, or as a class when the clone is expanded.

v_call: TRBV5-1; d_call: .; j_call: TRBJ2-5; clone_size: .; cdr3_aa: CASSLAPETQYF; cdr3_nt: TGCGCCAGCAGCTTGGCACCGGAGACCCAGTACTTC
v_call: TRBV18; d_call: .; j_call: TRBJ1-1; clone_size: .; cdr3_aa: CASSPVSLRATPEAFF; cdr3_nt: TGTGCCAGCTCACCTGTAAGTTTGCGGGCAACCCCTGAAGCTTTCTTT
v_call: TRBV4-3; d_call: .; j_call: TRBJ2-5; clone_size: .; cdr3_aa: CASSQDSEVETQYF; cdr3_nt: TGCGCCAGCAGCCAAGATTCGGAAGTAGAGACCCAGTACTTC
v_call: TRBV5-1; d_call: .; j_call: TRBJ1-1; clone_size: .; cdr3_aa: CASSLGDVAGGTEAFF; cdr3_nt: TGCGCCAGCAGCTTGGGGGACGTAGCTGGGGGCACTGAAGCTTTCTTT
v_call: TRBV4-1; d_call: TRBD2; j_call: TRBJ2-1; clone_size: .; cdr3_aa: CASSLGLAPHNEQFF; cdr3_nt: TGCGCCAGCAGCCTTGGACTAGCACCTCACAATGAGCAGTTCTTC
v_call: TRBV7-9; d_call: .; j_call: TRBJ1-2; clone_size: .; cdr3_aa: CASSLGTHYGYTF; cdr3_nt: TGTGCCAGCAGCTTAGGGACACACTATGGCTACACCTTC
v_call: TRBV2; d_call: .; j_call: TRBJ2-4; clone_size: .; cdr3_aa: CASTKEQTVAKNIQYF; cdr3_nt: TGTGCCAGCACAAAAGAACAAACAGTAGCCAAAAACATTCAGTACTTC
v_call: TRBV4-1; d_call: .; j_call: TRBJ2-2; clone_size: .; cdr3_aa: CASSLGTPRTNTGELFF; cdr3_nt: TGCGCCAGCAGCCTAGGGACACCTAGGACGAACACCGGGGAGCTGTTTTTT
v_call: TRBV2; d_call: TRBD1; j_call: TRBJ1-1; clone_size: .; cdr3_aa: CASSANRGGTEAFF; cdr3_nt: TGTGCCAGCAGTGCAAACAGGGGTGGTACTGAAGCTTTCTTT
v_call: TRBV9; d_call: .; j_call: TRBJ2-2; clone_size: .; cdr3_aa: CASSPTAPSTGELFF; cdr3_nt: TGTGCCAGCAGCCCGACAGCGCCGAGCACCGGGGAGCTGTTTTTT
v_call: TRBV19; d_call: .; j_call: TRBJ1-5; clone_size: .; cdr3_aa: CASSIGAHNQPQHF; cdr3_nt: TGTGCCAGTAGTATAGGAGCTCACAATCAGCCCCAGCATTTT
v_call: TRBV6-1; d_call: .; j_call: TRBJ1-2; clone_size: .; cdr3_aa: CASSEERPGIYGYTF; cdr3_nt: TGTGCCAGCAGTGAAGAGCGGCCAGGGATTTATGGCTACACCTTC
v_call: TRBV6-2/TRBV6-3; d_call: .; j_call: TRBJ1-1; clone_size: .; cdr3_aa: CASSRYTEAFF; cdr3_nt: TGTGCCAGCAGTCGGTACACTGAAGCTTTCTTT
v_call: TRBV4-1; d_call: .; j_call: TRBJ2-2; clone_size: .; cdr3_aa: CASSQGSPGELFF; cdr3_nt: TGCGCCAGCAGCCAGGGGTCCCCCGGGGAGCTGTTTTTT
v_call: TRBV6-1; d_call: TRBD2; j_call: TRBJ2-3; clone_size: .; cdr3_aa: CASSGREGTDTQYF; cdr3_nt: TGTGCCAGCAGTGGGCGGGAGGGAACAGATACGCAGTATTTT
v_call: TRBV18; d_call: .; j_call: TRBJ1-1; clone_size: .; cdr3_aa: CASSPTGRDTEAFF; cdr3_nt: TGTGCCAGCTCACCTACTGGACGGGACACTGAAGCTTTCTTT
v_call: TRBV5-1; d_call: TRBD1; j_call: TRBJ1-2; clone_size: .; cdr3_aa: CASSSMTGQGGYTF; cdr3_nt: TGCGCCAGCAGCTCAATGACAGGGCAGGGCGGCTACACCTTC
v_call: TRBV24-1; d_call: .; j_call: TRBJ1-5; clone_size: once; cdr3_aa: CATSDLCRRSNQPQHF; cdr3_nt: TGTGCCACCAGTGATTTGTGTAGGCGTAGCAATCAGCCCCAGCATTTT
v_call: TRBV27; d_call: .; j_call: TRBJ2-4; clone_size: .; cdr3_aa: CASSSGAKNIQYF; cdr3_nt: TGTGCCAGCAGTTCAGGAGCCAAAAACATTCAGTACTTC
v_call: TRBV18; d_call: TRBD1; j_call: TRBJ1-2; clone_size: .; cdr3_aa: CASHGTDVEFAGYTF; cdr3_nt: TGTGCCAGCCACGGGACAGACGTTGAATTTGCTGGCTACACCTTC
v_call: TRBV10-2; d_call: TRBD2; j_call: TRBJ2-3; clone_size: .; cdr3_aa: CASNGLAVTTDTQYF; cdr3_nt: TGCGCCAGTAACGGACTAGCGGTTACCACGGATACGCAGTATTTT
v_call: TRBV11-3; d_call: .; j_call: TRBJ1-1; clone_size: .; cdr3_aa: CASSRRAKGEAFF; cdr3_nt: TGTGCCAGCAGCCGACGAGCGAAGGGCGAGGCTTTCTTT
v_call: TRBV4-3; d_call: .; j_call: TRBJ1-1; clone_size: .; cdr3_aa: CASSQDVVNTEAFF; cdr3_nt: TGCGCCAGCAGCCAAGATGTGGTTAACACTGAAGCTTTCTTT
v_call: TRBV6-2/TRBV6-3; d_call: TRBD2; j_call: TRBJ2-3; clone_size: .; cdr3_aa: CASSPHREADTQYF; cdr3_nt: TGTGCCAGCAGCCCTCATCGGGAGGCAGATACGCAGTATTTT
v_call: TRBV7-2; d_call: TRBD1; j_call: TRBJ1-2; clone_size: .; cdr3_aa: CASSWGQGATGYTF; cdr3_nt: TGTGCCAGCAGCTGGGGACAGGGGGCGACCGGCTACACCTTC
v_call: TRBV6-1; d_call: .; j_call: TRBJ1-2; clone_size: few; cdr3_aa: CASSVGADSPGYGYTF; cdr3_nt: TGTGCCAGCAGTGTGGGGGCGGACTCCCCTGGCTATGGCTACACCTTC
v_call: TRBV5-3; d_call: .; j_call: TRBJ2-5; clone_size: once; cdr3_aa: CARRVRHQETQYF; cdr3_nt: TGTGCCAGAAGGGTCCGGCACCAAGAGACCCAGTACTTC
v_call: TRBV9; d_call: .; j_call: TRBJ1-1; clone_size: .; cdr3_aa: CASSLGGGTEAFF; cdr3_nt: TGTGCCAGCAGCTTGGGAGGGGGTACTGAAGCTTTCTTT
v_call: TRBV7-3; d_call: TRBD2; j_call: TRBJ2-2; clone_size: .; cdr3_aa: CASSLSLAGTGELFF; cdr3_nt: TGTGCCAGCAGCTTAAGCCTAGCGGGTACCGGGGAGCTGTTTTTT
v_call: TRBV11-2; d_call: .; j_call: TRBJ1-1; clone_size: .; cdr3_aa: CASSFGAEAFF; cdr3_nt: TGTGCCAGCAGCTTTGGAGCTGAAGCTTTCTTT
v_call: TRBV7-9; d_call: TRBD2; j_call: TRBJ2-5; clone_size: .; cdr3_aa: CASSSLFAGGHQETQYF; cdr3_nt: TGTGCCAGCAGCTCACTTTTCGCGGGGGGCCACCAAGAGACCCAGTACTTC
v_call: TRBV5-5; d_call: .; j_call: TRBJ1-2; clone_size: .; cdr3_aa: CASSPSGTFYGYTF; cdr3_nt: TGTGCCAGCAGTCCGTCCGGGACATTCTATGGCTACACCTTC
v_call: TRBV7-2; d_call: TRBD1; j_call: TRBJ1-1; clone_size: .; cdr3_aa: CASSQRQGARTEAFF; cdr3_nt: TGTGCCAGCAGCCAACGACAGGGGGCTCGAACTGAAGCTTTCTTT
v_call: TRBV7-9; d_call: TRBD1; j_call: TRBJ2-1; clone_size: once; cdr3_aa: CASSSRAGTGKDNEQFF; cdr3_nt: TGTGCCAGCAGCTCCCGAGCCGGGACAGGGAAGGACAATGAGCAGTTCTTC
v_call: TRBV9; d_call: TRBD2; j_call: TRBJ2-3; clone_size: .; cdr3_aa: CASSLLAGGPDTQYF; cdr3_nt: TGTGCCAGCAGCCTGCTAGCGGGGGGGCCAGATACGCAGTATTTT
v_call: TRBV25-1; d_call: .; j_call: TRBJ1-2; clone_size: .; cdr3_aa: CASSAGNGYTF; cdr3_nt: TGTGCCAGCAGTGCGGGGAACGGCTACACCTTC